Sequencing of this T cell receptor (beta chain) was carried out in a study of CD8+ T cells in alopecia areata. Germline V gene lookup returns CDR1 MNHEY and CDR2 SVGAGI. CDR3 length: 13 amino acids. The V end was cut by 8 bases, the J end by 2 bases, with 11 bases between. RNA was extracted and reverse transcribed into cDNA as the sequencing template. Assay used: immunoSEQ multiplex PCR; TCRdb lists only in-frame clones, some missing. The data contain 150,000 to 200,000 clones, about 70% of them seen just once; the ten biggest clones take up 9.5% to 12%. This clone was seen a few times. The chain couples TRBV6-5 to TRBJ2-3; the D is unclear. Sequenced material: CD8+ T cells sorted from blood, taken at week 0. The source is a human donor with alopecia areata. Here the CDR3 DNA reads TGTGCCAGCCACCCCGGGTCCACAGATACGCAGTATTTT. Its translation is CASHPGSTDTQYF.